This T cell receptor beta chain was profiled in a study of human T cells and chemical hapten exposure. General study findings and limits: Those TCRs sitting above 1 in 1000 frequency stayed the same with DPC sensitization.

From whole blood left unfractionated, total RNA was extracted. For this clonotype: What it recognizes is unknown.

V was cut by 1 base and J by 7 bases, with 7 bases left in between. Germline assignment: CDR1 SEHNR and CDR2 FQNEAQ (reference sequence). This CDR3 spans 12 amino acids. TCRdb fed the 5' RACE reads into MiXCR, producing one record per CDR3 protein. This sample has 100,000 to 120,000 distinct CDR3 sequences; approximately 20% occur once, and the top ten carry 2.5% to 3%. The chain recombines TRBV7-9 with TRBJ1-1, with D unclear. This receptor was identified in a human donor in good health. This CDR3 reads CASSLVQFEAFF. The DNA of the CDR3 is TGTGCCAGCAGCTTAGTACAGTTTGAAGCTTTCTTT.